One sample yielded the 13 T cell receptor beta chains listed below, sequenced in a study of blood T cells in healthy people across ages. Next came a second PCR, run for roughly 7 to 12 cycles, which used a sample-barcoded 5' primer along with a J-beta primer mix. TCRdb itself ran the 5' RACE reads through MiXCR, one entry per CDR3 protein. The table includes hundreds of thousands of distinct CDR3 sequences, more than 45% detected once. Material for sequencing was blood. These receptors originate from a woman of 80 years or more in good health.

This clonotype was observed a single time. The chain recombines TRBV20-1 with TRBJ2-3, with 8 bases that match TRBD1. The CDR3 consists of 13 residues. V trimming: 5 bases; J trimming: 4 bases; junction bases outside the gene matches: 5. In germline, CDR1 is DFQATT, CDR2 SNEGSKA (reference sequence). CDR3 in DNA: TGCAGTGCTGGACAGGGAGGCGCAGATACGCAGTATTTT. Translating it yields CSAGQGGADTQYF.

Comments on this clonotype: A much bigger clone sits one base away, suggesting this may be a read error. The V gene is TRBV5-5, the J gene TRBJ2-7; the D call may be TRBD1 or TRBD2 (5 bases each). The CDR3 spans 15 residues. The germline V and J ends were trimmed by 6 bases and 5 bases, with 21 bases remaining between them. Germline V lookup: CDR1 SGHKS, CDR2 YYEKEE (reference sequence). CDR3 sequence (DNA): TGTGCCAGCAACGAAGCCGGGACCCGACACAACGAGCAGTACTTC. It translates to CASNEAGTRHNEQYF.

The gene calls are TRBV10-2 and TRBJ2-7; possible D gene TRBD1, 7 bases. The CDR3 is made up of 15 amino acids. Trimming took off 6 bases at V and 0 bases at J, with 15 bases between the two ends. Germline values: CDR1 WSHSY, CDR2 SAAADI. DNA for the CDR3: TGCGCCAGCAGGGAGGGGACAGCGAGCTCCTACGAGCAGTACTTC. Residues: CASREGTASSYEQYF.

This clonotype occurred many times. The chain carries TRBV15 and TRBJ1-2; 8 bases align to TRBD1. Germline values: CDR1 LNHNV, CDR2 YYDKDF (reference sequence). The CDR3 is 17 amino acids. V dropped 5 bases and J dropped 4; count of bases not matched to a gene: 15. The CDR3 loop reads CATSEDRGLHGGYGYTF. CDR3 sequence (DNA): TGTGCCACCAGCGAAGACAGGGGCCTCCACGGTGGCTATGGCTACACCTTC.

V gene TRBV29-1 combines with J gene TRBJ2-5, with D perhaps matching TRBD1 or TRBD2 (6 bases each). The length of the CDR3 is 13 residues. CDR1 is SQVTM, CDR2 ANQGSEA, per germline. Trimming removed 7 bases from V and 2 bases from J, with 14 bases in between. CDR3 protein: CSGTNDRQETQYF. For the CDR3, the DNA is TGCAGCGGGACTAACGACAGGCAAGAGACCCAGTACTTC.

J is TRBJ1-6 and V is TRBV2, with a possible D match to TRBD1 (6 bases). Germline CDR1 and CDR2: SNHLY and FYNNEI. The CDR3 length is 14 residues. The ends were cut back, 4 bases at V and 7 bases at J, with 11 bases in the middle. The CDR3 here is CASSVGTINSPLHF. The DNA of the CDR3 is TGTGCCAGCAGTGTCGGGACAATCAATTCACCCCTCCACTTT.

This clonotype was picked up many times. This sequence joins TRBV10-3 and TRBJ2-5, with 8 bases matching TRBD1. Germline V gives CDR1 ENHRY, CDR2 SYGVKD. V lost 3 bases to trimming and J lost 2 bases; unmatched junction nucleotides: 8. The CDR3 runs to 16 residues. In DNA, the CDR3 is TGTGCCATCAGTGATTCTGTGGGGACAGGACAAGAGACCCAGTACTTC. This encodes CAISDSVGTGQETQYF.

This chain uses TRBV21-1 with TRBJ2-5; the table's D call of TRBD2 was not tested on the DNA. TRBV21-1 is noted as a pseudogene. The CDR3 loop spans 17 amino acids. The DNA for the CDR3 is TGTGCCAGCAGCAGAACCCTTTCTTGGGGGTACTTGAGGGAGCAGTACTTC. It translates to CASSRTLSWGYLREQYF.

The rearrangement joins TRBV5-1 to TRBJ1-1; no clear D gene. CDR1 and CDR2 (germline): SGHRS, YFSETQ. The CDR3 contains 15 residues. Trimming removed 3 bases from V and 0 bases from J, with 12 bases in between. CDR3 residues: CASSWTAAMNTEAFF. In DNA form, the CDR3 reads TGCGCCAGCAGCTGGACGGCCGCCATGAACACTGAAGCTTTCTTT.

There are many counts of this clonotype. This chain uses TRBV24-1 with TRBJ2-3; D possibly corresponds to TRBD2 (5 bases). Germline V gene data show CDR1 as KGHDR and CDR2 as SFDVKD. The length of the CDR3 is 14 residues. Deletions cut 4 bases from V and 5 bases from J, with 12 bases between. CDR3 sequence (DNA): TGTGCCACCAGTGACTGGTTTGAGGGAGATACGCAGTATTTT. Translating gives CATSDWFEGDTQYF.

This clonotype was seen repeatedly, ten times or more. The CDR3 region has the DNA TGTGCCAGCAGTTTCACTAGCGCCAATGAGCAGTTCTTC. This translates into CASSFTSANEQFF. The chain has TRBV27 and TRBJ2-1; 7 bases agree with TRBD2. From germline, CDR1 is MNHEY and CDR2 SMNVEV (reference sequence). J gave up 6 bases and V 3 bases, and 2 bases lay outside the gene matches. The CDR3 extends over 13 amino acids.

This clonotype appeared a few times. The V gene is TRBV9, the J gene TRBJ2-1; perhaps TRBD2 as D (5 bases). Trimming stripped 3 bases from V and 10 bases from J, with 14 bases between. In germline, CDR1 is SGDLS, CDR2 YYNGEE. The CDR3 is 13 residues long. The CDR3 spells CASSGEGRGEQFF. The CDR3 region has the DNA TGTGCCAGCAGCGGTGAAGGGAGAGGGGAGCAGTTCTTC.

This chain joins TRBV28 and TRBJ1-4; D might be TRBD1 (6 bases). CDR1 MDHEN and CDR2 SYDVKM come from the germline V gene. V dropped 6 bases and J dropped 5 bases, with 10 bases sitting between them. This CDR3 is 13 amino acids long. The CDR3 coding sequence is TGTGCCAGCAGGACAGGAGGAAATGAAAAACTGTTTTTT. Its translation is CASRTGGNEKLFF.